Listed below are T cell receptor beta chains from one sample, sequenced in a study of CD8 T cells in ankylosing spondylitis. TCRdb re-called the 5' RACE reads with MiXCR, one entry per CDR3 protein. The sample lists more than 600,000 distinct CDR3 sequences, 15% to 20% occurring once. Material: blood, either unsorted or a sorted T cell fraction (not recorded which). These receptors were taken from a male donor with ankylosing spondylitis. CDR3s include the opening cysteine and the closing phenylalanine or tryptophan. A D gene is named only where the DNA matches it firmly.

length	V	D	CDR3
16	TRBV4-3	-	CASSQDVGGSGDTQYF
15	TRBV7-9	-	CASSPGHAVNYGYTF
13	TRBV12-3/TRBV12-4	-	CASSFGSRIEAFF
14	TRBV5-1	-	CASTQDASNEKLFF
16	TRBV28	-	CASSLGGQGGNTEAFF
10	TRBV2	-	CATISYEQYF
18	TRBV9	TRBD2	CARQEKRLAGGPVDEQYF
15	TRBV15	TRBD1	CATSRVRDRVHEQYF
16	TRBV28	TRBD1	CATRTTGGSSTDTQYF
16	TRBV27	-	CASSPQLRIGHYGYTF
13	TRBV20-1	-	CSARGGEIYGYTF
11	TRBV30	-	CAWSYDYGYTF
19	TRBV3-2	-	CASSQDRLGLAGRTDTQYF
14	TRBV20-1	-	CSASRTVSYNEQFF
12	TRBV2	-	CASGASDNEQFF
15	TRBV20-1	-	CSAREEGRGVYEQYF
19	TRBV6-1	TRBD2	CASSHGTSGRKGTGDEQFF
14	TRBV11-2	-	CASSLDLVNYGYTF
15	TRBV18	TRBD1	CASSPPDRMNTEAFF
17	TRBV9	TRBD2	CASKYPRGDRFLNEQFF
17	TRBV25-1	TRBD1	CASRNSPGQGQNTEAFF
15	TRBV28	-	CASSLGGSGPNVLTF
14	TRBV29-1	TRBD1	CSVGSQGAIGEQFF
15	TRBV20-1	-	CSARIDTSYNSPLHF
15	TRBV12-3/TRBV12-4	-	CASSFFLSTDQGYTF
14	TRBV4-1	-	CASSQPGLQPEAFF
15	TRBV27	-	CASSLKGGGDYEQYF
16	TRBV12-3/TRBV12-4	-	CASSLDGIYRHYEQYF
15	TRBV4-3	TRBD2	CASSLSGTGGNVLTF
16	TRBV12-3/TRBV12-4	TRBD2	CASRNSTSGSRNEQFF
16	TRBV20-1	TRBD2	CSARDGTGGAPGELFF
16	TRBV5-1	TRBD2	CASSSTQTSGTDTQYF
16	TRBV6-1	TRBD2	CASSREAGRGTDTQYF
16	TRBV14	TRBD2	CASSQVPAGGLYEQYF
16	TRBV4-3	-	CASSQEPAHSTDTQYF
15	TRBV5-1	TRBD2	CASRDSGRFADTQYF
13	TRBV6-1	-	CASSQGSTGELFF
13	TRBV5-1	-	CASSPAQRYGYTF
15	TRBV24-1	TRBD2	CATSDPSGPLNEQFF
14	TRBV12-3/TRBV12-4	-	CASSTPTGNYGYTF
14	TRBV20-1	-	CSARYDKGDEKLFF
16	TRBV4-1	TRBD2	CASSQVRLADSYEQYF
15	TRBV20-1	-	CSARDLRAQSETQYF